This is a list of T cell receptor beta chains from one sample in a study of T cell repertoires in cytomegalovirus infection. TCRdb re-called the reads with MiXCR, one entry per CDR3 protein. The sample has 140,000 to 150,000 distinct CDR3 sequences, around 32% seen once; the top ten hold roughly 50%. No antigens are known for them. Here the sequenced sample was CD8+ T cells from cultured PBMCs, taken from culture after CMV antigen stimulation. These receptors were taken from a human donor in good health (CMV status not recorded). Some clones in this sample may be carry-over from other donors' samples. Both conserved end residues are part of each CDR3. The D gene is left open where the match is weak. Size is omitted from some rows. Given values are once, few, many or a class for expanded clones.

few	TRBV9	TRBJ2-7	-	CASSADRTGASYEQYF	TGTGCCAGCAGCGCCGATCGGACTGGAGCTTCCTACGAGCAGTACTTC
-	TRBV2	TRBJ2-7	-	CASSEPIRDHRYEQYF	TGTGCCAGCAGTGAACCGATTCGAGATCATAGGTACGAGCAGTACTTC
-	TRBV7-6	TRBJ2-5	-	CASSLDRAGARRF	TGTGCCAGCAGCTTAGATAGGGCGGGGGCCCGACGCTTC
-	TRBV30	TRBJ2-1	TRBD2	CAWSVSGGHNEQFF	TGTGCCTGGAGTGTCAGCGGGGGACACAATGAGCAGTTCTTC
few	TRBV5-4	TRBJ2-1	-	CASSLWGGGDEQFF	TGTGCCAGCAGCTTGTGGGGCGGTGGGGATGAGCAGTTCTTC
few	TRBV27	TRBJ2-2	-	CAAAQVGAGELFF	TGTGCCGCGGCGCAGGTTGGCGCCGGGGAGCTGTTTTTT
-	TRBV20-1	TRBJ2-7	-	CSASGVLPYEQYF	TGCAGTGCTAGCGGGGTCCTTCCTTACGAGCAGTACTTC
many	TRBV7-6	TRBJ2-3	TRBD2	CASSSLAGGHRDTQYF	TGTGCCAGCAGCTCCCTAGCGGGGGGCCACAGGGATACGCAGTATTTT
-	TRBV6-5	TRBJ2-2	-	CASRVAGQPFTGELFF	TGTGCCAGCAGGGTGGCGGGACAGCCGTTCACCGGGGAGCTGTTTTTT
few	TRBV12-3/TRBV12-4	TRBJ2-6	TRBD1	CASSLARQGVLSGANVLTF	TGTGCCAGCAGTTTAGCTCGACAGGGAGTTCTCTCTGGGGCCAACGTCCTGACTTTC
-	TRBV7-6	TRBJ2-5	TRBD2	CASSFSGGEETQYF	TGTGCCAGCAGCTTTAGCGGGGGGGAAGAGACCCAGTACTTC
-	TRBV11-1	TRBJ1-2	TRBD1	CGSSSLQGVDYGYTF	TGTGGCAGCAGCTCGCTACAGGGGGTTGACTATGGCTACACCTTC
few	TRBV2	TRBJ1-5	-	CASSDSLGNQPQHF	TGTGCCAGCAGTGACTCCCTCGGCAATCAGCCCCAGCATTTT
-	TRBV6-5	TRBJ1-1	-	CASSYSPGSLSNTEAFF	TGTGCCAGCAGTTACTCACCGGGATCGCTTTCGAACACTGAAGCTTTCTTT
-	TRBV7-6	TRBJ2-1	-	CASSSRRGDSYNEQFF	TGTGCCAGCAGCTCCCGCCGCGGGGACTCCTACAATGAGCAGTTCTTC
few	TRBV27	TRBJ1-1	-	CASSSSWRLNTEAFF	TGTGCCAGCAGTTCGAGTTGGCGATTGAACACTGAAGCTTTCTTT
-	TRBV12-3/TRBV12-4	TRBJ2-1	-	CASVKGGLLSSYNEQFF	TGTGCCAGCGTCAAAGGGGGACTTCTTAGCTCCTACAATGAGCAGTTCTTC
few	TRBV5-4	TRBJ1-1	-	CASSLTVFTEAFF	TGTGCCAGCAGCTTGACGGTTTTCACTGAAGCTTTCTTT
-	TRBV4-1	TRBJ2-5	TRBD2	CASSPIGGLAGGQETQYF	TGCGCCAGCAGCCCCATAGGGGGACTAGCGGGGGGTCAAGAGACCCAGTACTTC
-	TRBV2	TRBJ2-3	TRBD1	CASSTGQGAITDTQYF	TGTGCCAGCAGTACGGGACAGGGGGCCATTACAGATACGCAGTATTTT
-	TRBV6-8	TRBJ2-1	TRBD2	CASSDQGLAGGNEQIF	TGTGCCAGCAGTGACCAGGGACTAGCGGGGGGTAATGAGCAGATCTTC
-	TRBV7-9	TRBJ1-3	-	CASSSHRESGNTIYF	TGTGCCAGCAGCTCGCACAGGGAGTCTGGAAACACCATATATTTT